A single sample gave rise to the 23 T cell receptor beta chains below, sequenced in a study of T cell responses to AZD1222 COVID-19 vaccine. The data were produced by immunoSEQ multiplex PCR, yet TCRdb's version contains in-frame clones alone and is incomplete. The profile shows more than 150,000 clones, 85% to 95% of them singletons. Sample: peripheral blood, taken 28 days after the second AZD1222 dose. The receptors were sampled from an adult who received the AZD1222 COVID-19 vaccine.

The CDR3, as DNA: TGCGCCAGCAGCCAAGGGGTTTATTCAGTCATACGAGGAAACACCATATATTTT. Its translation is CASSQGVYSVIRGNTIYF. V is TRBV4-1 and J is TRBJ1-3; no definite D call. Per the germline V gene, CDR1 is MGHRA and CDR2 is YSYEKL. With 1 base removed from V and 4 bases from J, the gap between germline ends came to 20 bases. This CDR3 comprises 18 residues.

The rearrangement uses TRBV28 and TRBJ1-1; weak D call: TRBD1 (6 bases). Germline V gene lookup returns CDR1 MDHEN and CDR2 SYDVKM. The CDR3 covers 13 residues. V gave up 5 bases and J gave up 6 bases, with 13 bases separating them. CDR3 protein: CASSNRVNPEAFF. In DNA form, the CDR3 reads TGTGCCAGCAGTAACAGGGTTAATCCTGAAGCTTTCTTT.

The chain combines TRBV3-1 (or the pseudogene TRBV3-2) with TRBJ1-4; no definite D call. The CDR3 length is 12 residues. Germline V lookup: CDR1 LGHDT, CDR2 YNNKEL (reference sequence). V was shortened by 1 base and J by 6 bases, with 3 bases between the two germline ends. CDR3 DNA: TGTGCCAGCAGCCAAGGTGATGAAAAACTGTTTTTT. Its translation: CASSQGDEKLFF.

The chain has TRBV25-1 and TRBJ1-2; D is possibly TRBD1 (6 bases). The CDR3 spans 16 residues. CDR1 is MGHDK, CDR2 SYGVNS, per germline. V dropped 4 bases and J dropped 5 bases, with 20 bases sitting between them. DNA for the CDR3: TGTGCCAGCAGTGGATATGGCCAGGGGCTGAGGTATGGCTACACCTTC. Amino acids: CASSGYGQGLRYGYTF.

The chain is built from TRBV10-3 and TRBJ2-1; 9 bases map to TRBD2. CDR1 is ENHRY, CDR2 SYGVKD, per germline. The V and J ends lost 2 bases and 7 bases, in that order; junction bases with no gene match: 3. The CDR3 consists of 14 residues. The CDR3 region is CAISERSGGNEQFF. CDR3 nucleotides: TGTGCCATCAGTGAGCGTAGCGGGGGAAATGAGCAGTTCTTC.

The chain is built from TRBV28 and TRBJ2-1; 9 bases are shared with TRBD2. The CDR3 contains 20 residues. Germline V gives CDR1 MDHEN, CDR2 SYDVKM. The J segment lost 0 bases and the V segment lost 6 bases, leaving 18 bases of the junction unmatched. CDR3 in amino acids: CASSLALAGRPKGSYNEQFF. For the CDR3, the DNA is TGTGCCAGCAGCCTAGCTCTAGCGGGAAGGCCAAAAGGCTCCTACAATGAGCAGTTCTTC.

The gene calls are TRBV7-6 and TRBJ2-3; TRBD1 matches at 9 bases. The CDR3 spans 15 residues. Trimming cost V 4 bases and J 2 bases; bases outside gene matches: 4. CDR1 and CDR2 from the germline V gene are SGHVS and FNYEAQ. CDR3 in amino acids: CASSSGQGHTDTQYF. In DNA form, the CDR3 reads TGTGCCAGCAGCTCTGGACAGGGGCACACAGATACGCAGTATTTT.

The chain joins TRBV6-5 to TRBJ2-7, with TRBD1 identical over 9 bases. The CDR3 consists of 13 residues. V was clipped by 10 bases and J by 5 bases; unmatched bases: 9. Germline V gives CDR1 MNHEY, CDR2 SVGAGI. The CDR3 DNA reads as TGTGCCACCTCAAGGGACAGGGTAGACGAGCAGTACTTC. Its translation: CATSRDRVDEQYF.

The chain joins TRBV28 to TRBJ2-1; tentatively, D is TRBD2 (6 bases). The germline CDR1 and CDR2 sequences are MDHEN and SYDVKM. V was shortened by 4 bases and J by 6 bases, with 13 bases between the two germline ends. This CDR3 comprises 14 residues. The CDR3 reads CASSSGERVNEQFF. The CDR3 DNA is TGTGCCAGCAGTTCGGGGGAGAGGGTCAATGAGCAGTTCTTC.

The CDR3 DNA reads as TGCAGCGTTGAAGCCTCAGTCCAGAACACTGAAGCTTTCTTT. This translates into CSVEASVQNTEAFF. This chain links TRBV29-1 with TRBJ1-1; D remains ambiguous. From germline, CDR1 is SQVTM and CDR2 ANQGSEA. This CDR3 is built from 14 residues. V dropped 1 base and J dropped 1 base, with 10 bases sitting between them.

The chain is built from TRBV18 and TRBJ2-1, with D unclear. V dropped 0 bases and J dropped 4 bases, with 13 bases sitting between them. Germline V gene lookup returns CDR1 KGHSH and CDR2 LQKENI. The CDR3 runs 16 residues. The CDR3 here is CASSPPTPQPYNEQFF. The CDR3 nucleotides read TGTGCCAGCTCACCACCGACTCCTCAGCCATACAATGAGCAGTTCTTC.

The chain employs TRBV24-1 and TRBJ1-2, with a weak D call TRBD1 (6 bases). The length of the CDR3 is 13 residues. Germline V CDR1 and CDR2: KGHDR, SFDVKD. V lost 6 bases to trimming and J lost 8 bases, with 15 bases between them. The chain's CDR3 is CATSRDTSSGYTF. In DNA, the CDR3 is TGTGCCACCAGTAGGGACACCTCTTCGGGCTACACCTTC.

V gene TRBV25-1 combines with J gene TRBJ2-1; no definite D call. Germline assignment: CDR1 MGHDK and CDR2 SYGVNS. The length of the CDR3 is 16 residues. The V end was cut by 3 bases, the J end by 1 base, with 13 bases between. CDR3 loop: CASSDPKVASYNEQFF. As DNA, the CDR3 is TGTGCCAGCAGTGATCCAAAAGTAGCTTCCTACAATGAGCAGTTCTTC. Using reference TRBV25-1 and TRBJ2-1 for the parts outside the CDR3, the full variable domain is EADIYQTPRYLVIGTGKKITLECSQTMGHDKMYWYQQDPGMELHLIHYSYGVNSTEKGDLSSESTVSRIRTEHFPLTLESARPSHTSQYLCASSDPKVASYNEQFFGPGTRLTVL.

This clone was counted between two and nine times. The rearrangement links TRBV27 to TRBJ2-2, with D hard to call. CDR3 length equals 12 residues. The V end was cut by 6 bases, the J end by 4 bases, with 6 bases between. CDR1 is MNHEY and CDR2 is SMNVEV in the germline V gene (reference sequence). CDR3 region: CASSQATGELFF. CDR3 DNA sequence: TGTGCCAGCAGCCAGGCCACCGGGGAGCTGTTTTTT.

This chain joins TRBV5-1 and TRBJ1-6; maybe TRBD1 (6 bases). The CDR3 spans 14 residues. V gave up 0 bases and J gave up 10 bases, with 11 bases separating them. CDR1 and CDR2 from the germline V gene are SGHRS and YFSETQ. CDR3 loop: CASSLEQGNSPLHF. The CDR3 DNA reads TGCGCCAGCAGCTTGGAACAGGGTAACTCACCCCTCCACTTT.

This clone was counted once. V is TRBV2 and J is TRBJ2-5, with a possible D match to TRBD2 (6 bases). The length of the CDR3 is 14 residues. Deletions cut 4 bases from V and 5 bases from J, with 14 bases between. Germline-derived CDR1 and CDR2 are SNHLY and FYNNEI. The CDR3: CASSGTPGGETQYF. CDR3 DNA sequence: TGTGCCAGCAGTGGGACTCCTGGGGGGGAGACCCAGTACTTC.

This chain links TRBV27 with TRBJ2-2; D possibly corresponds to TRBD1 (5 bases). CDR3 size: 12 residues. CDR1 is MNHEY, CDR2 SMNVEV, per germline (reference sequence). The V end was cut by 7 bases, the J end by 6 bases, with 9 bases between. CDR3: CASTGFAGELFF. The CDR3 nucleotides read TGTGCCAGCACAGGGTTCGCCGGGGAGCTGTTTTTT.

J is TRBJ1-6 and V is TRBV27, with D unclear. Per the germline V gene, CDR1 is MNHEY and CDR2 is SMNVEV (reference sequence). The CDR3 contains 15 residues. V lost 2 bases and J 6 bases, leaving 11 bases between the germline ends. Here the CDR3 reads CASSLIGYSNSPLHF. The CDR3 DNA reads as TGTGCCAGCAGTTTAATAGGATACTCTAATTCACCCCTCCACTTT.

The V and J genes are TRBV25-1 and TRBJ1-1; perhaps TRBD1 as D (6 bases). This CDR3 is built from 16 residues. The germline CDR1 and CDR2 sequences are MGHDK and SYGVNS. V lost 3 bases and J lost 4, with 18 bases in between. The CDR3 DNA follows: TGTGCCAGCAGTGATAAGACAGGTATAAGGGGCACTGAAGCTTTCTTT. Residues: CASSDKTGIRGTEAFF.

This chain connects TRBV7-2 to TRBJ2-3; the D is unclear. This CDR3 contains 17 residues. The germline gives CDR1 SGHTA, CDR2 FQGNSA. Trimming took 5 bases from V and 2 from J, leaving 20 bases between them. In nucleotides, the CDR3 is TGTGCCAGCAGCCCCCAACAAGCGCCCTTAAACACAGATACGCAGTATTTT. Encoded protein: CASSPQQAPLNTDTQYF. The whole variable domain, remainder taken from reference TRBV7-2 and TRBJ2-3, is GAGVSQSPSNKVTEKGKDVELRCDPISGHTALYWYRQSLGQGLEFLIYFQGNSAPDKSGLPSDRFSAERTGGSVSTLTIQRTQQEDSAVYLCASSPQQAPLNTDTQYFGPGTRLTVL.

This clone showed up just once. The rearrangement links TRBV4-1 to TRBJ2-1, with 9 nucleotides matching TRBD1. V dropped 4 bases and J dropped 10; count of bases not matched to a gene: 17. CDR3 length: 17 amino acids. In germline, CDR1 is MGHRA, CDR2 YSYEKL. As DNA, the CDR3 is TGCGCCAGCAGCCCGAAGAGGACCGGGACAGGGTTGTTCGAGCAGTTCTTC. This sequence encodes CASSPKRTGTGLFEQFF.

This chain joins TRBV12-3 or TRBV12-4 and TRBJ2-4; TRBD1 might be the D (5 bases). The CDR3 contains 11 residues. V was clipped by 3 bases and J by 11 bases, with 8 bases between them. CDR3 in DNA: TGTGCCAGCAGTTTTTGGGGCTTTCAGTACTTC. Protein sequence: CASSFWGFQYF.

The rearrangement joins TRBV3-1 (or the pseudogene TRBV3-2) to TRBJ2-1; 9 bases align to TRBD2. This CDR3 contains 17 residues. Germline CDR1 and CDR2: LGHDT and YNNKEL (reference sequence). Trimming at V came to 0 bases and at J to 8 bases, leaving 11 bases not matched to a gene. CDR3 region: CASSQDRPAGGQYEQFF. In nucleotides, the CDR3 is TGTGCCAGCAGCCAAGATAGGCCCGCGGGGGGGCAATATGAGCAGTTCTTC.